This T cell receptor beta chain emerged from a study of cytomegalovirus exposure and HLA in healthy donors. At the level of the study: Ancestry clustering placed roughly four fifths of more than 350 genotyped donors in the Caucasian-associated cluster. Regarding the study as a whole: 150 to 200 TCR beta chains were listed as cytomegalovirus-associated. There were reportedly fewer N-insertions in an Asian-associated ancestry cluster than the approximately 700-donor mean, in a later analysis. Being productive about 90% or about 30% of the time was typical of most TCR beta V segments in an earlier analysis.

The CDR3 has 13 residues. Germline loops: CDR1 LNHNV, CDR2 YYDKDF (reference sequence). As for this clone: Antigen specificity is unknown.

It was with 60 Vbeta and 13 Jbeta primers that the PCR ran. Produced via immunoSEQ multiplex PCR; TCRdb's table is partial and in-frame only. Among about 93,000 clones listed, around 76% were seen once. This receptor was taken from a young man in good health and CMV-seronegative. The sequenced sample consisted of PBMCs. This chain uses TRBV15 with TRBJ2-5; no reliable D call. The better agreement between TRBJ2-7 and the DNA end casts doubt on the J call. For the CDR3, the DNA is TGTGCCACCAGCAGAGAAACGGGTTACGAGCAGTACTTC. This codes for CATSRETGYEQYF.